The T cell receptor beta chain under discussion was sequenced for a study of blood T cell repertoires in COVID-19. Looking at the study overall: The samples span acute and convalescent COVID-19 from the United States, Italy and Spain.

In its sample, this clone was seen a few times. Assignments of participants to cohorts depended upon their own reported clinical history. CDR1 is SGHAT, CDR2 FQNNGV, per germline. This CDR3 region has 14 residues. J lost 5 bases, V lost 4 bases, and 4 bases had no gene match. Profiling relied on immunoSEQ multiplex PCR, and the TCRdb table lists in-frame clones only, not all of them. The repertoire holds approximately 300,000 clones, with about nine tenths as singletons. Material for sequencing was PBMCs or T cells enriched from blood (not recorded which). The rearrangement links TRBV11-2 to TRBJ1-2; TRBD1 agrees at 10 bases. The receptor was isolated from a man aged 55 to 70 who had recovered from COVID-19. The DNA of the CDR3 is TGTGCCAGCAGCTATCGGACAGGGGGGTATGGCTACACCTTC. This gives the protein CASSYRTGGYGYTF.